The 25 T cell receptor beta chains presented below share a single source sample, sequenced in a study of shared clonotypes between healthy human individuals. Sequenced by immunoSEQ multiplex PCR; TCRdb stores in-frame clones only, minus some. The table records over a million clones, approximately 98% of them present only once. What was sequenced was naive CD4+ T cells sorted from blood. This sample's subset: CD45RA+ positively selected. The receptors derive from a man aged 25-45 years in good health.

This chain connects TRBV18 to TRBJ2-7; 9 bases are a match to TRBD2. From germline, CDR1 is KGHSH and CDR2 LQKENI. CDR3 length: 15 amino acids. Trimming at V came to 1 base and at J to 5 bases, leaving 6 bases not matched to a gene. CDR3 in amino acids: CASSPLAGDSHEQYF. The DNA for the CDR3 is TGTGCCAGCTCACCACTAGCGGGAGATTCCCACGAGCAGTACTTC.

The CDR3 DNA is TGCGCCTCGACATCGCAGAGGGGCCGGGAGCTGTTTTTT. This codes for CASTSQRGRELFF. J is TRBJ2-2 and V is TRBV10-1; either TRBD1 or TRBD2 may supply D (5 bases each). V was trimmed by 11 bases and J by 9 bases, leaving 19 bases between them. The CDR3 contains 13 residues. Germline V lookup: CDR1 WNHNN, CDR2 SYGVQD (reference sequence).

The chain is built from TRBV30 and TRBJ2-5; D gene unclear. V lost 3 bases and J 5 bases, leaving 7 bases between the germline ends. Germline assignment: CDR1 GTSNPN and CDR2 SVGIG (reference sequence). This CDR3 is built from 11 residues. Written as DNA, the CDR3 is TGTGCCTGGAGGGCCGCCGAGACCCAGTACTTC. Translating it yields CAWRAAETQYF.

This clone appeared once. CDR3 sequence reads: CASSESWSQTYEQYF. CDR3 bases: TGTGCCAGCAGCGAAAGTTGGTCACAAACCTACGAGCAGTACTTC. The chain recombines TRBV7-8 with TRBJ2-7; D call uncertain. The germline CDR1 and CDR2 sequences are SGHVS and FQNEAQ. CDR3 length: 15 residues. V was shortened by 5 bases and J by 2 bases, with 16 bases between the two germline ends.

The chain combines TRBV6-1 with TRBJ1-1, with D unclear. V dropped 3 bases and J dropped 6 bases, with 11 bases sitting between them. The CDR3 is 13 amino acids. In germline, CDR1 is MNHNS, CDR2 SASEGT. The CDR3 region is CASSDSYSSEAFF. CDR3 nucleotides: TGTGCCAGCAGTGACTCGTATTCGTCTGAAGCTTTCTTT.

The gene calls are TRBV5-1 and TRBJ2-7; D may be TRBD1 (6 bases). V was cut by 0 bases and J by 6 bases, with 10 bases left in between. The CDR3 is made up of 13 amino acids. Germline V lookup: CDR1 SGHRS, CDR2 YFSETQ. The CDR3 reads CASSLDRTAEQYF. CDR3 nucleotides: TGCGCCAGCAGCTTGGATCGGACAGCCGAGCAGTACTTC.

The V and J genes are TRBV7-9 and TRBJ2-1; 8 nucleotides match TRBD2. This CDR3 spans 15 amino acids. V lost 6 bases and J lost 2; bases outside the gene matches: 6. Germline V gene data show CDR1 as SEHNR and CDR2 as FQNEAQ (reference sequence). The CDR3, as DNA: TGTGCCAGCAGGGTAGCGGGATTCACCTACAATGAGCAGTTCTTC. The encoded protein is CASRVAGFTYNEQFF.

Concerning this clone: The same CDR3 can be traced to other DNA sequences in this sample. The chain links TRBV5-1 to TRBJ2-7; unclear D gene. V was pared by 0 bases and J by 4 bases, with 5 bases between. The CDR3 runs 12 residues. Germline CDR1 is SGHRS and CDR2 is YFSETQ. CDR3 amino acids: CASSLVGYEQYF. In DNA, the CDR3 is TGCGCCAGCAGCTTGGTAGGGTACGAGCAGTACTTC.

On this clone itself: Other nucleotide sequences in the sample specify the same CDR3. The V call is TRBV11-2, the J call TRBJ2-7, with D possibly TRBD2 on 5 matching bases. This CDR3 spans 13 amino acids. Germline V gives CDR1 SGHAT, CDR2 FQNNGV. Deletions cut 5 bases from V and 2 bases from J, with 10 bases between. CDR3 region: CASSLDFPYEQYF. CDR3 sequence (DNA): TGTGCCAGCAGCCTGGACTTCCCCTACGAGCAGTACTTC.

As for this clone: Within the sample, other DNA sequences also encode this same CDR3. V and J are TRBV20-1 and TRBJ2-7; maybe TRBD2 (6 bases). The germline V gene has CDR1 DFQATT and CDR2 SNEGSKA (reference sequence). The V end lost 6 bases, the J end lost 3 bases, and 6 bases lay between the germline ends. CDR3 length: 10 amino acids. CDR3 sequence reads: CSAGSYEQYF. CDR3 nucleotides: TGCAGTGCCGGGAGCTACGAGCAGTACTTC.

On this clone: An end of the junction differs from the germline gene, which may be a read error. This chain links TRBV7-6 with TRBJ2-7; 8 bases agree with TRBD2. The CDR3 is 14 amino acids. Germline CDR1 reads SGHVS; CDR2 reads FNYEAQ. CDR3 amino acids: CASSLGAGAYEQYF. CDR3 nucleotide sequence: TGTGCCAGCAGTTTAGGAGCGGGAGCCTACGAGCAGTACTTC.

The chain employs TRBV7-2 and TRBJ2-3, with D unclear. The germline V gene has CDR1 SGHTA and CDR2 FQGNSA. CDR3 size: 13 residues. Trimming left V 5 bases short and J 3 bases short, with 9 bases between. The CDR3 nucleotides read TGTGCCAGCAGCCGTCGACTGACAGATACGCAGTATTTT. Its protein is CASSRRLTDTQYF.

This chain joins TRBV4-1 and TRBJ1-3; D unclear. CDR1 MGHRA and CDR2 YSYEKL come from the germline V gene. The CDR3 loop spans 14 amino acids. V was cut by 1 base and J by 5 bases, with 9 bases left in between. The CDR3: CASSQAVRRNTIYF. CDR3 sequence (DNA): TGCGCCAGCAGCCAAGCAGTTCGACGAAACACCATATATTTT.

This clone was detected once. CDR3 nucleotide sequence: TGTGCCAGCAGCGTAGCTGCGGGGGGCCACACCGGGGAGCTGTTTTTT. It translates to CASSVAAGGHTGELFF. The rearrangement uses TRBV9 and TRBJ2-2; 8 nucleotides line up with TRBD2. V lost 0 bases, J lost 3 bases, and 4 bases stayed unmatched. In germline, CDR1 is SGDLS, CDR2 YYNGEE. CDR3 length: 16 amino acids.

V usage is TRBV7-8 and J usage is TRBJ2-7; D may be TRBD2 (5 bases). Germline CDR1 is SGHVS and CDR2 is FQNEAQ. The V end was cut by 4 bases, the J end by 7 bases, with 8 bases between. This CDR3 region has 11 residues. CDR3 amino acids: CASSSGKEQYF. The CDR3 DNA follows: TGTGCCAGCAGCTCCGGGAAAGAGCAGTACTTC.

The gene calls are TRBV4-2 and TRBJ1-5; unclear D gene. Deletions cut 4 bases from V and 2 bases from J, with 21 bases between. Looked up from germline, CDR1 is LGHNA and CDR2 is YNFKEQ. CDR3 length: 18 residues. CDR3 loop: CASSLALNPTRGNQPQHF. CDR3 DNA: TGTGCCAGCAGCCTAGCTTTGAACCCGACGCGCGGCAATCAGCCCCAGCATTTT.

The rearrangement uses TRBV7-2 and TRBJ2-3, with 10 bases lining up with TRBD1. Germline CDR1 and CDR2: SGHTA and FQGNSA. V dropped 5 bases and J dropped 3; count of bases not matched to a gene: 5. The CDR3 sequence is 15 residues long. The CDR3 DNA reads TGTGCCAGCAGCGATAGGACAGGGGGGACAGATACGCAGTATTTT. Translating it yields CASSDRTGGTDTQYF.

The chain's CDR3 is CASSETGGWKTQYF. In DNA, the CDR3 is TGCGCCAGCAGTGAGACGGGGGGCTGGAAGACCCAGTACTTC. This chain connects TRBV10-1 to TRBJ2-5; D is possibly TRBD2 (7 bases). The ends were cut back, 2 bases at V and 6 bases at J, with 13 bases in the middle. Germline loops: CDR1 WNHNN, CDR2 SYGVQD (reference sequence). There are 14 residues in the CDR3.

The rearrangement joins TRBV5-1 to TRBJ2-5; D ambiguous. CDR3 length: 13 residues. Germline V lookup: CDR1 SGHRS, CDR2 YFSETQ. V dropped 3 bases and J dropped 0 bases, with 6 bases sitting between them. CDR3 DNA: TGCGCCAGCAGCTGGCAAAACCAAGAGACCCAGTACTTC. Its protein is CASSWQNQETQYF.

The table lists this clone with a count of one. The chain employs TRBV27 and TRBJ1-2; a weak D match, TRBD1 (5 bases). Germline CDR1 reads MNHEY; CDR2 reads SMNVEV (reference sequence). The CDR3 runs 16 residues. Trimming cost V 6 bases and J 6 bases, with 23 bases left between them. The CDR3 DNA is TGTGCCAGCAGCTCGGGACGGTTTCTCAAAAAGGATGGCTACACCTTC. This codes for CASSSGRFLKKDGYTF.

V is TRBV5-4 and J is TRBJ2-3; D gene unclear. In germline, CDR1 is SGHNT, CDR2 YYREEE (reference sequence). The CDR3 runs 16 residues. Trimming took 0 bases from V and 3 from J, leaving 14 bases between them. The CDR3 here is CASSLGQVLWTDTQYF. In DNA form, the CDR3 reads TGTGCCAGCAGCTTGGGCCAGGTTCTGTGGACAGATACGCAGTATTTT.

V is TRBV5-1 and J is TRBJ2-7, with D uncertain. Trimming stripped 1 base from V and 2 bases from J, with 16 bases between. Germline V CDR1 and CDR2: SGHRS, YFSETQ. The CDR3 is made up of 16 amino acids. In nucleotides, the CDR3 is TGCGCCAGCAGCTTGATGGGTGGGCCGCCCCCCTACGAGCAGTACTTC. This sequence encodes CASSLMGGPPPYEQYF.

This chain connects TRBV5-6 to TRBJ2-3, with a possible D match to TRBD2 (5 bases). V was cut by 4 bases and J by 0 bases, with 18 bases left in between. Germline V lookup: CDR1 SGHDT, CDR2 YYEEEE. This CDR3 is 17 amino acids long. The CDR3 loop is CASSTRLVGVSTDTQYF. CDR3 nucleotides: TGTGCCAGCAGCACCAGGTTAGTGGGAGTCAGCACAGATACGCAGTATTTT.

With regard to this clone: This sample includes further DNA sequences coding for the same CDR3. The chain joins TRBV5-1 to TRBJ1-5, with 7 bases fitting TRBD1. This CDR3 has 15 residues. V lost 4 bases to trimming and J lost 1 base; unmatched junction nucleotides: 5. The germline V gene encodes CDR1 SGHRS and CDR2 YFSETQ. The CDR3 sequence is CASSPTGISNQPQHF. The CDR3, as DNA: TGCGCCAGCAGCCCGACAGGGATAAGCAATCAGCCCCAGCATTTT.

This chain links TRBV19 with TRBJ2-5; TRBD2 is a possible D gene (5 bases). Germline loops: CDR1 LNHDA, CDR2 SQIVND (reference sequence). This CDR3 contains 13 residues. V was cut by 4 bases and J by 3 bases, with 9 bases left in between. The CDR3, as DNA: TGTGCCAGTAGTAACGAGGGAGAAGAGACCCAGTACTTC. Its protein is CASSNEGEETQYF.